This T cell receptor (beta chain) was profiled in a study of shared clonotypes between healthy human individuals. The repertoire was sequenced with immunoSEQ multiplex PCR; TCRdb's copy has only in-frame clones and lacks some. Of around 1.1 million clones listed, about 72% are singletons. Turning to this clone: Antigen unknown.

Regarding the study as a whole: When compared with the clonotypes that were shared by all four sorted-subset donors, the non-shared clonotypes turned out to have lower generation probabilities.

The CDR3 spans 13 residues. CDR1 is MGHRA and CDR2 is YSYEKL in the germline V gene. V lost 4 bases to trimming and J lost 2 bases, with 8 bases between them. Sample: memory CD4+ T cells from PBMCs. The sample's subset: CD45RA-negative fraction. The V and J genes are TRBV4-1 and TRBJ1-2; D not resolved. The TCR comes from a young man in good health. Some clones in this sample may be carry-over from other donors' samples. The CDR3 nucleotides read TGCGCCAGCAGCCCGCAGATCAACTATGGCTACACCTTC. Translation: CASSPQINYGYTF.